Below are 27 T cell receptor beta chains sequenced from a single sample in a study of shared clonotypes between healthy human individuals (TCRdb year 2020). Libraries were prepared through the immunoSEQ multiplex PCR assay. The clones in this table, taken by TCRdb from immuneACCESS, are in-frame only. Not every clone is retained; where verified, under half of the shortfall comes from an unresolved V gene, and the cause of the rest is unknown. The sample table shows about 2 million clones, and roughly 94% are seen once. The ten top clones hold roughly 1% of the sample. For the CD8 naive samples, CD45RO-negative cells were positively selected for CCR7, yielding a CD45RA+CCR7+ population from which TemRA cells were excluded. Material: naive CD8+ T cells sorted from blood. The sample's cell subset or site label, in plain terms: CD45RA+CCR7+. These receptors were collected from a man aged 18-30 years in good health.

The V gene is TRBV28, the J gene TRBJ2-7, with D hard to call. Germline V gene data show CDR1 as MDHEN and CDR2 as SYDVKM. This CDR3 has 15 residues. Trimming left V 5 bases short and J 0 bases short, with 14 bases between. The CDR3 sequence: CASSTIGTSSYEQYF. For the CDR3, the DNA is TGTGCCAGCAGTACTATAGGAACAAGCTCCTACGAGCAGTACTTC.

Details on this clone: The sample holds other DNA sequences that translate to the same CDR3. The chain links TRBV28 to TRBJ2-7, with TRBD1 matching 8 bases. Germline trimming cut 5 bases from V and 3 bases from J; bases unmatched to any gene: 3. Germline V gives CDR1 MDHEN, CDR2 SYDVKM. The CDR3 totals 13 residues. The CDR3 loop reads CASSPGQGYEQYF. The CDR3 region has the DNA TGTGCCAGCAGTCCCGGACAGGGCTACGAGCAGTACTTC. The variable domain in full, with the rest retrieved from reference TRBV28 and TRBJ2-7, is DVKVTQSSRYLVKRTGEKVFLECVQDMDHENMFWYRQDPGLGLRLIYFSYDVKMKEKGDIPEGYSVSREKKERFSLILESASTNQTSMYLCASSPGQGYEQYFGPGTRLTVT.

The chain employs TRBV5-1 and TRBJ1-2; TRBD1 agrees at 8 bases. J was trimmed by 5 bases and V by 5 bases; bases with no gene match: 5. Germline V gene sequence: CDR1 SGHRS, CDR2 YFSETQ. The CDR3 runs to 13 residues. For the CDR3, the DNA is TGCGCCAGCAGTATAGGACAGGGTTATGGCTACACCTTC. It is translated as CASSIGQGYGYTF.

A note on this clone: A read error may account for a junction end that differs from germline. The J gene is TRBJ1-4, the V gene TRBV20-1; D call uncertain. The CDR3 totals 8 residues. The germline V gene encodes CDR1 DFQATT and CDR2 SNEGSKA (reference sequence). The CDR3 DNA follows: TGCAGTGCTCTAGGAGGACTATTT. Translated: CSALGGLF.

This clone was seen a single time. The rearrangement links TRBV6-1 to TRBJ2-6; the match to TRBD1 covers 7 bases. Germline values: CDR1 MNHNS, CDR2 SASEGT. V shed 6 bases and J 1 base; nucleotides not matched to a gene: 3. The CDR3 is made up of 15 amino acids. The CDR3 sequence: CASSPGGSGANVLTF. The CDR3, as DNA: TGTGCCAGCAGCCCAGGGGGATCTGGGGCCAACGTCCTGACTTTC.

The chain links TRBV4-1 to TRBJ2-7; tentative D call: TRBD1 (6 bases). Germline lookup yields CDR1 MGHRA and CDR2 YSYEKL. V lost 3 bases and J lost 3, with 15 bases in between. The CDR3 has 15 residues. This chain's CDR3 is CASSQGAPGIYEQYF. The CDR3 DNA is TGCGCCAGCAGCCAGGGGGCCCCAGGGATCTACGAGCAGTACTTC.

The chain is built from TRBV7-8 and TRBJ2-1, with TRBD1 matching 9 bases. Per the germline V gene, CDR1 is SGHVS and CDR2 is FQNEAQ. With 4 bases clipped from V and 1 base from J, the junction kept 8 bases outside the gene matches. CDR3 length: 17 residues. The CDR3 protein is CASSSPDRGLSYNEQFF. In DNA, the CDR3 is TGTGCCAGCAGCTCCCCGGACAGGGGCTTATCCTACAATGAGCAGTTCTTC.

This clone has only one observation. V gene TRBV14 combines with J gene TRBJ1-1; D is undetermined. Germline CDR1 is SGHDN and CDR2 is FVKESK. The ends were cut back, 0 bases at V and 2 bases at J, with 13 bases in the middle. The CDR3 runs to 16 residues. The CDR3 spells CASSQDWVSRNTEAFF. The CDR3 coding sequence is TGTGCCAGCAGCCAAGATTGGGTCTCAAGAAACACTGAAGCTTTCTTT.

The V and J genes are TRBV29-1 and TRBJ2-3; D ambiguous. Per the germline V gene, CDR1 is SQVTM and CDR2 is ANQGSEA. V dropped 6 bases and J dropped 3 bases, with 7 bases sitting between them. This CDR3 has 11 residues. The CDR3 coding sequence is TGCAGCGTGCTAATTACAGATACGCAGTATTTT. It codes for CSVLITDTQYF.

As for this clone: Within the sample, other DNA sequences also encode this same CDR3. The chain has TRBV2 and TRBJ1-1; D perhaps matches TRBD1 (5 bases). The CDR3 has 13 amino acids. Trimming removed 4 bases from V and 4 bases from J, with 10 bases in between. Germline CDR1 reads SNHLY; CDR2 reads FYNNEI. The CDR3 bases are TGTGCCAGCAGTGTGGGGGGGTCCACTGAAGCTTTCTTT. Encoded protein: CASSVGGSTEAFF. Together with reference TRBV2 and TRBJ1-1, the CDR3 gives the full variable domain: EPEVTQTPSHQVTQMGQEVILRCVPISNHLYFYWYRQILGQKVEFLVSFYNNEISEKSEIFDDQFSVERPDGSNFTLKIRSTKLEDSAMYFCASSVGGSTEAFFGQGTRLTVV.

In its sample, this clone was seen once. The CDR3 coding sequence is TGTGCCAGTAGTCCATTCCTAAATCAGCCCCAGCATTTT. Its protein is CASSPFLNQPQHF. The chain recombines TRBV19 with TRBJ1-5; D unresolved. This CDR3 is 13 amino acids long. Germline lookup yields CDR1 LNHDA and CDR2 SQIVND (reference sequence). Trimming cost V 5 bases and J 4 bases, with 9 bases left between them.

The genes are TRBV28 and TRBJ2-3; no definite D call. Germline V gives CDR1 MDHEN, CDR2 SYDVKM. Trimming removed 6 bases at V and 4 bases at J, with 14 bases between. The CDR3 consists of 14 residues. This CDR3 is CASSNINRPDTQYF. CDR3 coding DNA: TGTGCCAGCAGCAACATCAATCGGCCAGATACGCAGTATTTT.

V and J are TRBV4-3 and TRBJ1-1; D perhaps matches TRBD1 (6 bases). V was shortened by 1 base and J by 11 bases, with 20 bases between the two germline ends. Germline CDR1 is LGHNA and CDR2 is YSLEER. The CDR3 extends over 15 amino acids. CDR3 loop: CASSQVLTGGAPAFF. DNA for the CDR3: TGCGCCAGCAGCCAAGTACTAACTGGGGGGGCGCCTGCTTTCTTT.

CDR3 nucleotide sequence: TGCGCCAGCAGCCAAGTACTGAATAACTACAATGAGCAGTTCTTC. Its protein is CASSQVLNNYNEQFF. V is TRBV4-3 and J is TRBJ2-1; D gene uncertain. Trimming stripped 1 base from V and 3 bases from J, with 10 bases between. Germline CDR1 reads LGHNA; CDR2 reads YSLEER. This CDR3 contains 15 residues.

This clone has a handful of counts. This chain connects TRBV6-5 to TRBJ2-7; D is uncertain. The germline V gene encodes CDR1 MNHEY and CDR2 SVGAGI. Trimming shortened V by 0 bases and J by 2 bases, and 8 bases separated the two germline ends. This CDR3 spans 14 amino acids. The CDR3 reads CASSYSDEAYEQYF. Written as DNA, the CDR3 is TGTGCCAGCAGTTACTCGGACGAGGCCTACGAGCAGTACTTC.

The chain uses TRBV29-1 and TRBJ1-2; D ambiguous. The CDR3 is 14 residues long. The V gene's germline CDR1 is SQVTM and CDR2 ANQGSEA. V lost 3 bases and J lost 0, with 11 bases in between. The CDR3 here is CSVDFEEANYGYTF. The CDR3, as DNA: TGCAGCGTTGATTTCGAGGAGGCTAACTATGGCTACACCTTC.

This rearrangement joins TRBV27 to TRBJ1-2, with D possibly being TRBD1 (5 bases). Germline CDR1 MNHEY, CDR2 SMNVEV (reference sequence). V lost 5 bases and J 6 bases, leaving 19 bases between the germline ends. The CDR3 is made up of 15 amino acids. CDR3 nucleotides: TGTGCCAGCAGTCCCCTCGTATGGCAGGGCAATGGCTACACCTTC. Its protein is CASSPLVWQGNGYTF.

The V call is TRBV10-2, the J call TRBJ2-3, with 8 nucleotides matching TRBD2. Germline V CDR1 and CDR2: WSHSY, SAAADI. Trimming removed 1 base from V and 2 bases from J; junction bases left unmatched: 8. The CDR3 is 17 amino acids. The DNA for the CDR3 is TGCGCCAGCAGTGAGTTCATCACGGGGGGGGTCACAGATACGCAGTATTTT. This translates into CASSEFITGGVTDTQYF.

This rearrangement joins TRBV19 to TRBJ2-7, with D possibly matching TRBD1 (6 bases). The CDR3 has 15 amino acids. Germline CDR1 LNHDA, CDR2 SQIVND (reference sequence). V was shortened by 3 bases and J by 2 bases, with 14 bases between the two germline ends. The CDR3 reads CASSIGGSVTYEQYF. CDR3 DNA: TGTGCCAGTAGTATTGGGGGCTCAGTTACCTACGAGCAGTACTTC.

The chain employs TRBV5-4 and TRBJ2-7; D is tentatively TRBD1 or TRBD2 (5 bases each). The V end was cut by 0 bases, the J end by 6 bases, with 10 bases between. The CDR3 sequence is 13 residues long. Germline V gene sequence: CDR1 SGHNT, CDR2 YYREEE (reference sequence). The CDR3 DNA reads TGTGCCAGCAGCTTGGCCGAGGGGCTCGAGCAGTACTTC. Translation gives CASSLAEGLEQYF.

This rearrangement joins TRBV9 to TRBJ2-1, with 10 bases matching TRBD2. The V segment lost 3 bases and the J segment 3 bases; nucleotides outside the gene matches: 6. The CDR3 loop spans 16 amino acids. Germline V gene sequence: CDR1 SGDLS, CDR2 YYNGEE. CDR3 residues: CASSATSSGGYNEQFF. Written as DNA, the CDR3 is TGTGCCAGCAGCGCCACCTCTAGCGGGGGCTACAATGAGCAGTTCTTC.

The rearrangement joins TRBV18 to TRBJ1-2, with 7 bases that match TRBD1. The CDR3 extends over 15 amino acids. J lost 8 bases, V lost 1 base, and 10 bases had no gene match. Germline values: CDR1 KGHSH, CDR2 LQKENI. CDR3 sequence (DNA): TGTGCCAGCTCACCACTAAAGACAGGGCCAGAAGGCTACACCTTC. Amino acids: CASSPLKTGPEGYTF. The whole variable domain, filled in from reference TRBV18 and TRBJ1-2, reads NAGVMQNPRHLVRRRGQEARLRCSPMKGHSHVYWYRQLPEEGLKFMVYLQKENIIDESGMPKERFSAEFPKEGPSILRIQQVVRGDSAAYFCASSPLKTGPEGYTFGSGTRLTVV.

The rearrangement uses TRBV2 and TRBJ2-1; perhaps TRBD2 as D (5 bases). The CDR3 runs 16 residues. V lost 3 bases, J lost 7 bases, and 19 bases lay in between. Germline V gives CDR1 SNHLY, CDR2 FYNNEI. CDR3 bases: TGTGCCAGCAGTGATCGTCGGGCGGTTACTAGTAATGAGCAGTTCTTC. Residues: CASSDRRAVTSNEQFF.

The chain carries TRBV29-1 and TRBJ1-2; no clear D gene. Germline V gives CDR1 SQVTM, CDR2 ANQGSEA. Between the trimmed V and J ends, which lost 4 bases and 4 bases, there was a span of 13 bases. The CDR3 totals 13 residues. The CDR3 sequence: CSVVEGHFYGYTF. The CDR3 nucleotides read TGCAGCGTTGTGGAGGGCCATTTCTATGGCTACACCTTC. The variable domain in full, with the rest retrieved from reference TRBV29-1 and TRBJ1-2, is SAVISQKPSRDICQRGTSLTIQCQVDSQVTMMFWYRQQPGQSLTLIATANQGSEATYESGFVIDKFPISRPNLTFSTLTVSNMSPEDSSIYLCSVVEGHFYGYTFGSGTRLTVV.

This clone came up once. The CDR3: CASSLFLGEPTNEKLFF. As DNA, the CDR3 is TGTGCCAGCAGTTTATTCCTGGGGGAGCCAACTAATGAAAAACTGTTTTTT. The chain is built from TRBV28 and TRBJ1-4; D perhaps matches TRBD1 (5 bases). V dropped 1 base and J dropped 0 bases, with 12 bases sitting between them. Per germline, CDR1 MDHEN and CDR2 SYDVKM. The CDR3 sequence is 17 residues long.

The rearrangement uses TRBV4-1 and TRBJ2-7, with D possibly being TRBD1 (5 bases). Germline V gene data show CDR1 as MGHRA and CDR2 as YSYEKL. The length of the CDR3 is 11 residues. V was shortened by 4 bases and J by 5 bases, with 6 bases between the two germline ends. CDR3 sequence: CASSPGHEQYF. The CDR3 bases are TGCGCCAGCAGCCCAGGGCACGAGCAGTACTTC.

The table lists this clone with a few counts. This specimen includes other DNA sequences encoding the same CDR3. The rearrangement uses TRBV27 and TRBJ1-6; D call uncertain. Trimming pared 6 bases from V and 7 bases from J, leaving 7 bases between. Germline lookup yields CDR1 MNHEY and CDR2 SMNVEV (reference sequence). This CDR3 has 12 amino acids. Written as DNA, the CDR3 is TGTGCCAGCAGCCTAGGGAATTCACCCCTCCACTTT. It codes for CASSLGNSPLHF.